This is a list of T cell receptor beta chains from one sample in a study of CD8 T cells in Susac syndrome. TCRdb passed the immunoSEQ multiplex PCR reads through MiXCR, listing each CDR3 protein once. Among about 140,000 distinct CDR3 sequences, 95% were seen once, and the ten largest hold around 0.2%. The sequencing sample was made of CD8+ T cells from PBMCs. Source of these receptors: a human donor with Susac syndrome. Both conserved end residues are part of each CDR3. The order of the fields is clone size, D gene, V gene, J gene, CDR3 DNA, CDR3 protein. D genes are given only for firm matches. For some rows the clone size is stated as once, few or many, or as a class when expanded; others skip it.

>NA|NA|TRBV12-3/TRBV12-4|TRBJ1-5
TGTGCCAGCAGTCCGACAGCTAGCAATCAGCCCCAGCATTTT
CASSPTASNQPQHF
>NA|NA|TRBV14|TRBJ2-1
TGTGCCACCTCCGACGGCTACAATGAGCAGTTCTTC
CATSDGYNEQFF
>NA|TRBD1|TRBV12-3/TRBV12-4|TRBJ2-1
TGTGCCAGCACCGCCCGGGACAGCGGTCAGGTAGAGCAGTTCTTC
CASTARDSGQVEQFF
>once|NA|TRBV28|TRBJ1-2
TGTGCCAGCAGCCCTACTGGGGGCGGCGGGTATGGCTACACCTTC
CASSPTGGGGYGYTF
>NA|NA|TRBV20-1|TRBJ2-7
TGCAGTGCTGGTGACAGGAGCTCCTACGAGCAGTACTTC
CSAGDRSSYEQYF
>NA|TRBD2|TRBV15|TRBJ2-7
TGTGCCACTGGGGCTAGCGGGGGGTACGAGCAGTACTTC
CATGASGGYEQYF
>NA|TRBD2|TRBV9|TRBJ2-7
TGTGCCAGCAGCGTGAAGAGCGGGACCGTCTCCTACGAGCAGTACTTC
CASSVKSGTVSYEQYF
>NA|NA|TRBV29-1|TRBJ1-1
TGCAGCGCCCCGACAGGTGAAAGTTTCACTGAAGCTTTCTTT
CSAPTGESFTEAFF
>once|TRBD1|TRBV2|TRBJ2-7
TGTGCCAGCAGTGATAGGACAGGGGGTCGCGAGCAGTACTTC
CASSDRTGGREQYF
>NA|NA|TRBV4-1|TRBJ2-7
TGCGCCAGCAGCCCTGGAGGGAGTTCGGCCTACGAGCAGTACTTC
CASSPGGSSAYEQYF
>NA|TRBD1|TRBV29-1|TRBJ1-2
TGCAGCGTTGAAGGGGCAGGGGGCGACTATACGCGTGGCTACACCTTC
CSVEGAGGDYTRGYTF
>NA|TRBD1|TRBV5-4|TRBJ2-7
TGTGCCAGCATGGGGACAGGGACCTACGAGCAGTACTTC
CASMGTGTYEQYF
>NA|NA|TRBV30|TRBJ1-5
TGTGCCTGGAGTGTTGGGGTCACGGATCAGCCCCAGCATTTT
CAWSVGVTDQPQHF
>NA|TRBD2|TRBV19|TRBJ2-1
TGTGCCAGTAAACCGGGACTAGGATCGCATGAGCAGTTCTTC
CASKPGLGSHEQFF
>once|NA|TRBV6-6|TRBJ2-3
TGTGCCATGGGAGCGGATGGTACAGATACGCAGTATTTT
CAMGADGTDTQYF
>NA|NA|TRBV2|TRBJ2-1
TGTGCCAGCCGAGGGACCGGCGGTGACAATGAGCAGTTCTTC
CASRGTGGDNEQFF
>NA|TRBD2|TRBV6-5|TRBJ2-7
TGTGCCAGCAGTTACTCGGCAGGGATAGCGGGAGCCGACCCTTACGAGCAGTACTTC
CASSYSAGIAGADPYEQYF